The T cell receptor (beta chain) under discussion was sequenced for a study of blood T cell repertoires in COVID-19. Study in general: PBMCs, B-cell-depleted T cells, or T cells provided the cDNA or gDNA that made up the material.

This clone was seen a single time. The same CDR3 can be traced to other DNA sequences in this sample. Trimming cost V 5 bases and J 2 bases; bases outside gene matches: 3. Germline V gene data show CDR1 as SGHTA and CDR2 as FQGNSA. The CDR3 totals 14 residues. Using immunoSEQ multiplex PCR, the repertoire was profiled, and TCRdb retains in-frame clones only, with some absent. The sample consists of roughly 190,000 clones, approximately 86% of them appearing once. The specimen sequenced was PBMCs or T cells enriched from blood (not recorded which). The V gene is TRBV7-2, the J gene TRBJ1-3; 7 bases are a match to TRBD1. This TCR was sampled from an older woman with acute COVID-19. CDR3 in amino acids: CASSTTGAGNTIYF. CDR3 sequence (DNA): TGTGCCAGCAGCACTACAGGGGCTGGAAACACCATATATTTT.